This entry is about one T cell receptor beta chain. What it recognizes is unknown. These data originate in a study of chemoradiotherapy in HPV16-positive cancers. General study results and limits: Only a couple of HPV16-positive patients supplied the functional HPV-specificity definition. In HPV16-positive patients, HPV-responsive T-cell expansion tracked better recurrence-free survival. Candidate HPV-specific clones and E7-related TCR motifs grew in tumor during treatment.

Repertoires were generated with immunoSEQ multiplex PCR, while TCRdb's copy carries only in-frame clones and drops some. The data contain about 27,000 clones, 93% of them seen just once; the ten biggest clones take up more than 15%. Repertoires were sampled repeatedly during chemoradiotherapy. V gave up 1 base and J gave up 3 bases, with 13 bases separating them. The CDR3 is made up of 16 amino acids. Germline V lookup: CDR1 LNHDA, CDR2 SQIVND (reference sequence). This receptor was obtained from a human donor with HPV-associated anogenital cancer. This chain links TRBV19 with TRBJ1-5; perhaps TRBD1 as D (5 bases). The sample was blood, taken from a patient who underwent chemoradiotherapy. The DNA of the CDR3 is TGTGCCAGTAGTATAGCCTCTCGAGGGGCCAATCAGCCCCAGCATTTT. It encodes CASSIASRGANQPQHF.